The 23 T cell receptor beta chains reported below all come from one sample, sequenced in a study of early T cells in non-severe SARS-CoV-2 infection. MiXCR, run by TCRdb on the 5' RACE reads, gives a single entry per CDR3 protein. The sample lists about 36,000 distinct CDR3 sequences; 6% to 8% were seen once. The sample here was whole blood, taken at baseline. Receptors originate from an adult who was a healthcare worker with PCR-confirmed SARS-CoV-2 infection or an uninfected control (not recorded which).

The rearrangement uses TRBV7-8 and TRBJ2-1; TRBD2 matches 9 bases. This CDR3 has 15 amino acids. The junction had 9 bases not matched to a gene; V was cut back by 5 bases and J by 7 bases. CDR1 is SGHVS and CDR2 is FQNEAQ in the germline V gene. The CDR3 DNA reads TGTGCCAGCAGCCGTAGCGGGAGAAGGGAGAATGAGCAGTTCTTC. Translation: CASSRSGRRENEQFF.

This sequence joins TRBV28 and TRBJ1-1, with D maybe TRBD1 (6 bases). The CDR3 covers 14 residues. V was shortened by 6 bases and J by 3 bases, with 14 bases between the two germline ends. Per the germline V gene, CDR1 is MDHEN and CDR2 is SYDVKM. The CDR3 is CASRGAQAYTEAFF. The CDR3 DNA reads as TGTGCCAGCAGGGGGGCACAGGCCTACACTGAAGCTTTCTTT.

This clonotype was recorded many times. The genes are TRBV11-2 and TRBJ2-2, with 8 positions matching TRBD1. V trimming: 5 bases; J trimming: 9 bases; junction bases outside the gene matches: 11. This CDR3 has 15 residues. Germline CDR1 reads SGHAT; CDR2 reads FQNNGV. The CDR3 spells CASSGRQGTARELFF. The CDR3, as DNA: TGTGCCAGCAGCGGACGACAGGGGACGGCAAGGGAGCTGTTTTTT. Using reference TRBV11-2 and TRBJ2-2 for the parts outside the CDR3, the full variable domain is EAGVAQSPRYKIIEKRQSVAFWCNPISGHATLYWYQQILGQGPKLLIQFQNNGVVDDSQLPKDRFSAERLKGVDSTLKIQPAKLEDSAVYLCASSGRQGTARELFFGEGSRLTVL.

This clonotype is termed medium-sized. The CDR3: CASSWGDRGNIQYF. The CDR3 coding sequence is TGTGCCAGCAGCTGGGGGGACAGGGGTAACATTCAGTACTTC. The chain is built from TRBV5-5 and TRBJ2-4; 10 positions agree with TRBD1. The CDR3 totals 14 residues. The V segment lost 3 bases and the J segment 7 bases; nucleotides outside the gene matches: 4. Germline V lookup: CDR1 SGHKS, CDR2 YYEKEE (reference sequence).

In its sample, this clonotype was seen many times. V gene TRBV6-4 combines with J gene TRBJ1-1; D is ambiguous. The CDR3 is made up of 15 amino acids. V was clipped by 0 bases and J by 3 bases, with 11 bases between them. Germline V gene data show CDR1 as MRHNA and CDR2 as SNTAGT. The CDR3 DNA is TGTGCCAGCAGTGACTCGAGTATGGGCCACACTGAAGCTTTCTTT. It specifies CASSDSSMGHTEAFF.

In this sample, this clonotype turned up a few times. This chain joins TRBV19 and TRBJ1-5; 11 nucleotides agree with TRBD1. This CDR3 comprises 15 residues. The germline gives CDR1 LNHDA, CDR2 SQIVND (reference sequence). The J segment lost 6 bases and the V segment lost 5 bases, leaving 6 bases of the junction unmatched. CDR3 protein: CASSYGQGAFQPQHF. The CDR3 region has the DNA TGTGCCAGTAGTTACGGACAGGGGGCTTTTCAGCCCCAGCATTTT.

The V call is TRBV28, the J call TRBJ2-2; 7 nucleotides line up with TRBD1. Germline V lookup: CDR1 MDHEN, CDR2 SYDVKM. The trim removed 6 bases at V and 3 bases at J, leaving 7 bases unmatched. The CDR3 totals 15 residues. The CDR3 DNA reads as TGTGCCAGCAGCCGTCGGGACAGCTACACCGGGGAGCTGTTTTTT. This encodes CASSRRDSYTGELFF.

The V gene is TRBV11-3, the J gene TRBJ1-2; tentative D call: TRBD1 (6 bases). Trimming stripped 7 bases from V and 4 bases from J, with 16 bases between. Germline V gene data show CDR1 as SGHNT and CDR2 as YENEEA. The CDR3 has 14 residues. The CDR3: CASTPGRQAYGYTF. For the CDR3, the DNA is TGTGCCAGCACCCCCGGGAGACAGGCCTATGGCTACACCTTC. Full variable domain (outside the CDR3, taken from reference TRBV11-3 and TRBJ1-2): EAGVVQSPRYKIIEKKQPVAFWCNPISGHNTLYWYLQNLGQGPELLIRYENEEAVDDSQLPKDRFSAERLKGVDSTLKIQPAELGDSAVYLCASTPGRQAYGYTFGSGTRLTVV.

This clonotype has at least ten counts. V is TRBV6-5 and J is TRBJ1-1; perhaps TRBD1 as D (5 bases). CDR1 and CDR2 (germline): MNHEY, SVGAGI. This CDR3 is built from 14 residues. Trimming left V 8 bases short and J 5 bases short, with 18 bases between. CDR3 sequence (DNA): TGTGCCAGCTCTTCAGGCTCCCGGGGGACTGAAGCTTTCTTT. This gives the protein CASSSGSRGTEAFF.

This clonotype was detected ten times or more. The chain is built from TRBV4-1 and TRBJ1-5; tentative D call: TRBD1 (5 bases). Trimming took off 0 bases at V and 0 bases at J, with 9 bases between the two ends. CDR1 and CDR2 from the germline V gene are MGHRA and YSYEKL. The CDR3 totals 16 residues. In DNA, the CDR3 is TGCGCCAGCAGCCAAGATGGGGCAGTTAGCAATCAGCCCCAGCATTTT. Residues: CASSQDGAVSNQPQHF.

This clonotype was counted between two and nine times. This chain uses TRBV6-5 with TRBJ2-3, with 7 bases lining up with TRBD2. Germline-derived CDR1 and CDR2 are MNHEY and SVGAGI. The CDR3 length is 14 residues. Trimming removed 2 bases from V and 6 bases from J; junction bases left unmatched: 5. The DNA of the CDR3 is TGTGCCAGCAGTTACAAAGCGGGAAGTGATACGCAGTATTTT. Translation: CASSYKAGSDTQYF.

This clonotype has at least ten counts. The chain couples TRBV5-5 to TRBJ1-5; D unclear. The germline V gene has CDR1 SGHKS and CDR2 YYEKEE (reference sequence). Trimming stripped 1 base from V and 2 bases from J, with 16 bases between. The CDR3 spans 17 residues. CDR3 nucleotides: TGTGCCAGCAGCTTGTACCAGGACCCTATAGGCAATCAGCCCCAGCATTTT. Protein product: CASSLYQDPIGNQPQHF.

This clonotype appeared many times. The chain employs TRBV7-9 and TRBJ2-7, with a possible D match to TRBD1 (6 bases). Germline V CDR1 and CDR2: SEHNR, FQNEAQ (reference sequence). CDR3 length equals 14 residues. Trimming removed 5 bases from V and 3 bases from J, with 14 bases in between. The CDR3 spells CASSQPKGDYEQYF. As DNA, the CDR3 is TGTGCCAGCAGCCAACCTAAGGGGGACTACGAGCAGTACTTC.

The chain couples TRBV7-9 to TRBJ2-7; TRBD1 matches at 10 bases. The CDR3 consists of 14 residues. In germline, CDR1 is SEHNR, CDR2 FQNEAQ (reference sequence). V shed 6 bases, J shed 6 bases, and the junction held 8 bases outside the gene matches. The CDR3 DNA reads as TGTGCCAGCAGACCCGGGACAGGGGTTTTCGAGCAGTACTTC. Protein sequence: CASRPGTGVFEQYF.

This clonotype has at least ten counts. For the CDR3, the DNA is TGTGCCAGCAGCTTGGGAAGCTCGGACGAGCAGTACTTC. Translating gives CASSLGSSDEQYF. V is TRBV5-6 and J is TRBJ2-7, with D hard to call. Germline assignment: CDR1 SGHDT and CDR2 YYEEEE. The V gene lost 0 bases and the J gene lost 5 bases, with 9 bases spanning the gap. This CDR3 has 13 residues.

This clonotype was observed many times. CDR3 DNA sequence: TGTGCCAGCAGCCAAACAGGGGGAGGTACTGAAGCTTTCTTT. Protein: CASSQTGGGTEAFF. This chain links TRBV11-2 with TRBJ1-1; TRBD1 matches at 8 bases. This CDR3 has 14 residues. After removal of 5 bases from V and 5 bases from J, the junction contained 7 bases not matched to a gene. From germline, CDR1 is SGHAT and CDR2 FQNNGV.

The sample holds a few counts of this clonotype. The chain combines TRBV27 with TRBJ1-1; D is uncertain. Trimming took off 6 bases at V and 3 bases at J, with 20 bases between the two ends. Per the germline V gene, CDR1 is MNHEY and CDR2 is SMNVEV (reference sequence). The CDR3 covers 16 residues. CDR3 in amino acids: CASSHLPIRSDTEAFF. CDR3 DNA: TGTGCCAGCAGCCATCTCCCCATTAGGTCTGACACTGAAGCTTTCTTT.

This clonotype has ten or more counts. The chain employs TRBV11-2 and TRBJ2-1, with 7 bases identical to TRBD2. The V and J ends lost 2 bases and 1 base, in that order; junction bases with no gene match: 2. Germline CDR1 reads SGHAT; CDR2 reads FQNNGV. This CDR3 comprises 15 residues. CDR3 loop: CASSLMGGSYNEQFF. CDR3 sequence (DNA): TGTGCCAGCAGCTTAATGGGGGGGTCCTACAATGAGCAGTTCTTC.

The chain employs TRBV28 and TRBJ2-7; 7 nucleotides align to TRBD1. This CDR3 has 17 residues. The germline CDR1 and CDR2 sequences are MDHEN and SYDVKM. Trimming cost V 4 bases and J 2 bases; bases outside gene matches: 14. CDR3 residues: CASSYPSQDRSTYEQYF. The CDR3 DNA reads TGTGCCAGCAGTTACCCATCTCAGGACAGGTCAACCTACGAGCAGTACTTC. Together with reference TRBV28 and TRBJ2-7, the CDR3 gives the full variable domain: DVKVTQSSRYLVKRTGEKVFLECVQDMDHENMFWYRQDPGLGLRLIYFSYDVKMKEKGDIPEGYSVSREKKERFSLILESASTNQTSMYLCASSYPSQDRSTYEQYFGPGTRLTVT.

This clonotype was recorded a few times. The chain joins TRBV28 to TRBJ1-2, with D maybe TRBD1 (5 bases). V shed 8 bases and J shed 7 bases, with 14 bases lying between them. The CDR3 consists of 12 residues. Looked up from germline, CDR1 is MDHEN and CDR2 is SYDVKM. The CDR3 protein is CASEGSSLGYTF. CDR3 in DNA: TGTGCCAGCGAGGGGAGCTCCCTTGGCTACACCTTC.

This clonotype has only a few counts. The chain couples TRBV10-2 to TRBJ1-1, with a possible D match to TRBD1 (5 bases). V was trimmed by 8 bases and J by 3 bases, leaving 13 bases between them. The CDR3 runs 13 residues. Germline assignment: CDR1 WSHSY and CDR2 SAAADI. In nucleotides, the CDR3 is TGCGCCAGCGGATTACCCAGGGACACTGAAGCTTTCTTT. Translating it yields CASGLPRDTEAFF.

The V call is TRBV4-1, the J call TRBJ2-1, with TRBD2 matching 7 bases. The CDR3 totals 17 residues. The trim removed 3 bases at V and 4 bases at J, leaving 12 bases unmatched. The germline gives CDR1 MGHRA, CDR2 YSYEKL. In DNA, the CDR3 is TGCGCCAGCAGCCAGGGGCTAGCGGCTACTAAGTACAATGAGCAGTTCTTC. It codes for CASSQGLAATKYNEQFF.

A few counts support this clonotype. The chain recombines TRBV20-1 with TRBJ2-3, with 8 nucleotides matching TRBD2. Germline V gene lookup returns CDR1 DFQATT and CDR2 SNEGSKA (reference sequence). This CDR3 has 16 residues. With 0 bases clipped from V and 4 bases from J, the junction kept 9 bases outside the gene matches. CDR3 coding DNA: TGCAGTGCTAGAGATGAAGGAGCGGGAGAGGCAGATACGCAGTATTTT. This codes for CSARDEGAGEADTQYF.